This is a list of T cell receptor beta chains from one sample in a study of T cell responses to AZD1222 COVID-19 vaccine. Only in-frame clones appear in the TCRdb table, and some are missing; sequencing was by immunoSEQ multiplex PCR. The sample totals under 150,000 clones. Sequenced sample: peripheral blood. The source is an adult in good health. Each CDR3 is given with its conserved first and last residue. A D gene is named only where the DNA matches it firmly.

d_call	v_call	j_call	cdr3_length	cdr3_nt	cdr3_aa
TRBD2	TRBV7-3	TRBJ2-7	15	TGTGCCAGCAGCCCATACGGGGAGGGCCTCTACGAGCAGTACTTC	CASSPYGEGLYEQYF
NA	TRBV18	TRBJ1-1	13	TGTGCCAGCTCACCAGGGACGGCGTGGGAAGCTTTCTTT	CASSPGTAWEAFF
NA	TRBV5-1	TRBJ2-5	13	TGCGCCAGCAGCCGGGACACCCAAGAGACCCAGTACTTC	CASSRDTQETQYF
NA	TRBV9	TRBJ1-3	17	TGTGCCAGCAGCGTAGATGGGTCCACCAGGCCTGGAAACACCATATATTTT	CASSVDGSTRPGNTIYF
NA	TRBV11-3	TRBJ2-1	16	TGTGCCAGCAGCTTAATGGGGACCTTCCTCTACAATGAGCAGTTCTTC	CASSLMGTFLYNEQFF
TRBD2	TRBV3-1/TRBV3-2	TRBJ2-5	15	TGTGCCAGCAGCCAAGAAGCGCGGGGGTGGGAGACCCAGTACTTC	CASSQEARGWETQYF
NA	TRBV7-9	TRBJ2-2	13	TGTGCCAGCAGCGACCAGGGCACCGGGGAGCTGTTTTTT	CASSDQGTGELFF
NA	TRBV7-8	TRBJ2-2	16	TGTGCCAGCAGCTTAGTCCCGACAGGGAACACCGGGGAGCTGTTTTTT	CASSLVPTGNTGELFF
NA	TRBV4-3	TRBJ2-1	16	TGCGCCAGCAGCCCGCAAGTGGCCCAACCTTACAATGAGCAGTTCTTC	CASSPQVAQPYNEQFF
NA	TRBV5-1	TRBJ2-7	13	TGCGCCAGCAGCTTGACAGTGTCCTACGAGCAGTACTTC	CASSLTVSYEQYF